This T cell receptor beta chain comes out of a study of T cell responses to AZD1222 COVID-19 vaccine. The CDR3 spans 13 residues. CDR1 is GTSNPN, CDR2 SVGIG, per germline (reference sequence). V gave up 0 bases and J gave up 8 bases; unmatched junction bases: 6. The table came from immunoSEQ multiplex PCR; TCRdb's copy has only in-frame clones and leaves some out. The data hold about 130,000 clones, with under 95% observed a single time. This chain uses TRBV30 with TRBJ1-1; TRBD1 agrees at 7 bases. The sample was peripheral blood, taken 28 days after the second AZD1222 dose. This receptor was identified in an adult who received the AZD1222 COVID-19 vaccine. The CDR3 DNA follows: TGTGCCTGGAGTGTAAGGGGGCAGGGGGAAGCTTTCTTT. This sequence encodes CAWSVRGQGEAFF.